The sequence of this T cell receptor (beta chain) was determined in a study of CD8+ T cells in alopecia areata. Stated treatment: oral pan-JAK inhibitor, 5-10 mg twice daily. The CDR3 sequence is 13 residues long. V was trimmed by 2 bases and J by 6 bases, leaving 8 bases between them. Germline CDR1 reads MNHEY; CDR2 reads SMNVEV (reference sequence). Isolated RNA was reverse transcribed into cDNA used as the sequencing template. This table comes from immunoSEQ multiplex PCR, and its TCRdb copy is limited to in-frame clones, with some not included. The data contain 100,000 to 150,000 clones, roughly 57% of them singletons. With regard to this clone: Its antigen is undetermined.

Whole-study results and caveats: When scalp samples are sequenced, resident alphabeta T cells of normal skin are also captured.

The chain couples TRBV27 to TRBJ2-4; the D is unclear. Source: CD4+ T cells sorted from blood, taken at week 4, from a patient treated with tofacitinib. The sequence was obtained from a human donor with alopecia areata. CDR3 coding DNA: TGTGCCAGCAGTTTAGCCGGGTCAAACATTCAGTACTTC. The encoded protein is CASSLAGSNIQYF.